The 20 T cell receptor beta chains reported below all come from one sample, sequenced in a study of glioma-infiltrating T cells. TCR alpha and beta CDR3 regions were amplified from RNA using iRepertoire nested multiplex PCR. TCRdb re-derived calls from the multiplex PCR reads in MiXCR, one entry per CDR3 protein. The table has 150,000 to 200,000 distinct CDR3 sequences, around 40% seen once. The source material was glioma tissue, nonneoplastic brain tissue, or PBMCs (not recorded which). These receptors all come from a human donor with low-grade glioma or glioblastoma, undergoing nonglioma brain surgery, or in good health (not recorded which).

About this clonotype itself: This may be a read error, as it is one base from a much larger clone. The V and J genes are TRBV2 and TRBJ1-1, with D maybe TRBD1 (5 bases). From germline, CDR1 is SNHLY and CDR2 FYNNEI. The CDR3 consists of 16 residues. CDR3 sequence (DNA): TGCGCCAGCAGCCAATACGGCCGGGGCCGTTACACTGAAGCTTTCTTT. The encoded protein is CASSQYGRGRYTEAFF.

This clonotype has a count of ten or more. The V gene is TRBV28, the J gene TRBJ1-1; D not certain. The V gene's germline CDR1 is MDHEN and CDR2 SYDVKM. V lost 8 bases, J lost 1 base, and 14 bases lay in between. This CDR3 region has 14 residues. The CDR3 loop is CASENGGRNTEAFF. DNA for the CDR3: TGTGCCAGCGAAAATGGAGGGCGGAACACTGAAGCTTTCTTT. Drawing the rest from reference TRBV28 and TRBJ1-1, the complete variable domain is DVKVTQSSRYLVKRTGEKVFLECVQDMDHENMFWYRQDPGLGLRLIYFSYDVKMKEKGDIPEGYSVSREKKERFSLILESASTNQTSMYLCASENGGRNTEAFFGQGTRLTVV.

This clonotype showed up just a few times. This may come from a read error, since a much larger clone is one base off. This chain uses TRBV2 with TRBJ2-1; no reliable D call. V lost 5 bases, J lost 4 bases, and 6 bases lay in between. CDR3 length: 12 amino acids. Looked up from germline, CDR1 is SNHLY and CDR2 is FYNNEI. CDR3 sequence: CASSMGYNEQFF. Here the CDR3 DNA reads TGTGCCAGCAGTATGGGGTACAATGAGCAGTTCTTC.

This chain connects TRBV12-3 or TRBV12-4 to TRBJ2-5, with D possibly TRBD1 on 6 matching bases. The V end was cut by 6 bases, the J end by 5 bases, with 19 bases between. The CDR3 is made up of 15 amino acids. CDR3 protein: CASSRRTGTGETQYF. The DNA for the CDR3 is TGTGCCAGCAGCCGTCGCACAGGGACGGGTGAGACCCAGTACTTC.

The rearrangement links TRBV29-1 to TRBJ2-5, with D perhaps TRBD1 (6 bases). Germline values: CDR1 SQVTM, CDR2 ANQGSEA. V shed 4 bases and J shed 6 bases, with 12 bases lying between them. CDR3 size: 12 residues. The CDR3 sequence: CSVGFQGKTQYF. The CDR3, as DNA: TGCAGCGTTGGCTTTCAGGGGAAGACCCAGTACTTC.

This clonotype came up a few times. The chain couples TRBV19 to TRBJ2-1; 9 bases map to TRBD2. V shed 3 bases and J 1 base; nucleotides not matched to a gene: 1. Germline CDR1 reads LNHDA; CDR2 reads SQIVND (reference sequence). CDR3 length: 15 residues. The CDR3 bases are TGTGCCAGTAGTATGCTAGCGGGATCCTACAATGAGCAGTTCTTC. Protein product: CASSMLAGSYNEQFF.

For this clonotype: This may be a read error, as it is one base from a much larger clone. The gene calls are TRBV6-2 or TRBV6-3 and TRBJ2-2; D is ambiguous. V shed 0 bases and J shed 3 bases, with 11 bases lying between them. The germline gives CDR1 MNHEY, CDR2 SVGEGT. The CDR3 consists of 16 residues. The CDR3 loop is CASSYSTLADTGELFF. In DNA form, the CDR3 reads TGTGCCAGCAGTTACTCGACTTTGGCGGACACCGGGGAGCTGTTTTTT.

This clonotype was observed many times. The chain uses TRBV3-1 and TRBJ2-3; 8 nucleotides align to TRBD1. This CDR3 is built from 15 residues. The V gene's germline CDR1 is LGHDT and CDR2 YNNKEL (reference sequence). After removal of 0 bases from V and 9 bases from J, the junction contained 8 bases not matched to a gene. CDR3 sequence reads: CASSQEPGQGRTQYF. The CDR3 nucleotides are TGTGCCAGCAGCCAAGAGCCAGGACAGGGCAGGACGCAGTATTTT.

This clonotype has at least ten counts. This chain links TRBV28 with TRBJ2-1, with D tentatively TRBD2 (6 bases). There are 15 residues in the CDR3. The germline V gene has CDR1 MDHEN and CDR2 SYDVKM. Trimming removed 3 bases from V and 4 bases from J, with 13 bases in between. The CDR3 reads CASSLAEEGYNEQFF. The CDR3 nucleotides are TGTGCCAGCAGTTTGGCGGAGGAGGGATACAATGAGCAGTTCTTC.

This clonotype appeared many times. This chain uses TRBV28 with TRBJ2-5; 9 positions agree with TRBD1. V lost 7 bases and J lost 4; bases outside the gene matches: 1. The CDR3 totals 12 residues. Germline V gives CDR1 MDHEN, CDR2 SYDVKM. CDR3 sequence: CASNRGPETQYF. The CDR3 DNA reads as TGTGCCAGCAACAGGGGGCCAGAGACCCAGTACTTC.

Remarks on this clonotype: It may be a read error: a sequence one base away is much more abundant. The chain has TRBV18 and TRBJ2-7, with 9 positions matching TRBD1. After removal of 8 bases from V and 4 bases from J, the junction contained 12 bases not matched to a gene. There are 15 residues in the CDR3. Germline V gene sequence: CDR1 KGHSH, CDR2 LQKENI. CDR3 protein: CASSTSGTGKYEQYF. Written as DNA, the CDR3 is TGTGCCAGCAGCACCTCCGGGACAGGGAAATACGAGCAGTACTTC.

A note on this clonotype: This may be a read error, as it is one base from a much larger clone. CDR3 coding DNA: TGCGCCAGCAGCGAAGATCCGCAGGACACTGAAGCTTTCTTT. Translation: CASSEDPQDTEAFF. The rearrangement joins TRBV4-1 to TRBJ1-1; no clear D gene. From germline, CDR1 is MGHRA and CDR2 YSYEKL. The CDR3 length is 14 residues.

The sample holds one count of this clonotype. This rearrangement joins TRBV7-9 to TRBJ2-3, with D possibly being TRBD1 (5 bases). The CDR3 loop spans 15 amino acids. V lost 5 bases and J 1 base, leaving 13 bases between the germline ends. Germline CDR1 reads SEHNR; CDR2 reads FQNEAQ (reference sequence). CDR3 amino acids: CASSNLQVGTDTQYF. In DNA, the CDR3 is TGTGCCAGCAGCAATCTACAGGTGGGCACAGATACGCAGTATTTT.

This clonotype was seen a few times. The chain carries TRBV19 and TRBJ1-1; a weak D match, TRBD1 (5 bases). Trimming stripped 6 bases from V and 6 bases from J, with 14 bases between. This CDR3 has 13 amino acids. CDR1 is LNHDA and CDR2 is SQIVND in the germline V gene (reference sequence). CDR3 in amino acids: CASRALGDAEAFF. CDR3 DNA: TGTGCCAGTAGGGCTTTGGGGGATGCTGAAGCTTTCTTT.

In this sample, this clonotype turned up many times. The rearrangement links TRBV28 to TRBJ2-5, with D unresolved. CDR3 length: 12 amino acids. Germline CDR1 is MDHEN and CDR2 is SYDVKM. Trimming cost V 6 bases and J 5 bases, with 10 bases left between them. CDR3 amino acids: CASSSVRETQYF. DNA for the CDR3: TGTGCCAGCAGCAGCGTTCGGGAGACCCAGTACTTC.

In its sample, this clonotype was seen a few times. J is TRBJ1-5 and V is TRBV19; D gene uncertain. V shed 3 bases and J shed 2 bases, with 17 bases lying between them. The CDR3 has 17 residues. Germline CDR1 LNHDA, CDR2 SQIVND (reference sequence). CDR3 coding DNA: TGTGCCAGTAGTATTTCGTATAGCGTGCTCGGCAATCAGCCCCAGCATTTT. Translating gives CASSISYSVLGNQPQHF.

In the case of this clonotype: An end of the junction differs from the germline gene, which may be a read error. The V and J genes are TRBV20-1 and TRBJ1-1, with no clear D. There are 15 residues in the CDR3. Looked up from germline, CDR1 is DFQATT and CDR2 is SNEGSKA (reference sequence). The CDR3 DNA reads as TGCAGCGCTAGAGATTGCTGGGTTTGGAACACTGAAGCTTTCTTT. Protein sequence: CSARDCWVWNTEAFF.

This clonotype was detected many times. The chain carries TRBV28 and TRBJ1-5; D may be TRBD1 (6 bases). CDR3 length: 17 residues. Trimming stripped 1 base from V and 3 bases from J, with 16 bases between. Germline CDR1 is MDHEN and CDR2 is SYDVKM. This chain's CDR3 is CASSLYWGRGLNQPQHF. In nucleotides, the CDR3 is TGTGCCAGCAGTTTATATTGGGGCCGGGGGCTCAATCAGCCCCAGCATTTT.

This clonotype appeared a single time. This may come from a read error, since a much larger clone is one base off. The gene calls are TRBV20-1 and TRBJ2-1; possibly TRBD2 for D (6 bases). Per germline, CDR1 DFQATT and CDR2 SNEGSKA (reference sequence). The CDR3 is 15 amino acids. CDR3: CSARDVVADNNVQFF. The CDR3 DNA follows: TGCAGTGCTAGAGATGTGGTAGCGGATAACAATGTGCAGTTCTTC.

This clonotype was seen ten or more times. This sequence joins TRBV28 and TRBJ1-1; 11 nucleotides line up with TRBD1. The ends lost 5 bases at V and 6 bases at J; junction bases unmatched: 8. Germline CDR1 MDHEN, CDR2 SYDVKM. The CDR3 sequence is 15 residues long. The CDR3 region is CASSGRTGGSSEAFF. In nucleotides, the CDR3 is TGTGCCAGCAGTGGACGGACAGGGGGCTCTTCTGAAGCTTTCTTT. The variable domain in full, completed from reference TRBV28 and TRBJ1-1, reads DVKVTQSSRYLVKRTGEKVFLECVQDMDHENMFWYRQDPGLGLRLIYFSYDVKMKEKGDIPEGYSVSREKKERFSLILESASTNQTSMYLCASSGRTGGSSEAFFGQGTRLTVV.